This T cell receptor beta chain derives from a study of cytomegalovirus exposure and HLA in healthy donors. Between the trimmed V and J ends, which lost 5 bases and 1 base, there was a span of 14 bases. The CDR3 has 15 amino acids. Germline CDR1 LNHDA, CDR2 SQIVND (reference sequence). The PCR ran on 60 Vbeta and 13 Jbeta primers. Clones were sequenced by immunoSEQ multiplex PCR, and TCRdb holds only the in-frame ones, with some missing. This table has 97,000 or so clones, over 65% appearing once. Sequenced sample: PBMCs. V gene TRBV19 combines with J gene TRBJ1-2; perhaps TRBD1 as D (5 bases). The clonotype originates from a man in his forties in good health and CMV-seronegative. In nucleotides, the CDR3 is TGTGCCAGTAGTGCCGGGGACTCCGATAACTATGGCTACACCTTC. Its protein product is CASSAGDSDNYGYTF.